The clone carrying this T cell receptor (beta chain) has just one count. These data come from a study of blood T cell repertoires in COVID-19. For the study at large: The study drew acute and convalescent COVID-19 samples from the United States, Italy and Spain.

Methods used by the authors: The assay estimated nucleated cells by amplifying reference gene primers. Assay: immunoSEQ multiplex PCR; the TCRdb copy retains only in-frame clones and omits some. V and J calls and clone size come straight from that table; D and trimming were deduced from the DNA. This sample has roughly 230,000 clones, with around 90% found just once. Germline-derived CDR1 and CDR2 are SGHRS and YFSETQ. The CDR3 consists of 15 residues. Trimming at V came to 4 bases and at J to 0 bases, leaving 6 bases not matched to a gene. The sample consisted of peripheral blood. This receptor was identified in an older woman with COVID-19, enrolled during active disease. The chain links TRBV5-1 to TRBJ1-1, with 7 bases matching TRBD1. The CDR3 DNA sequence: TGCGCCAGCAGCCCGAGGACAGGATTGAACACTGAAGCTTTCTTT. Amino acid sequence: CASSPRTGLNTEAFF.